The present TCR beta chain was sequenced within a study of shared clonotypes between healthy human individuals. Researchers divided each subset's genomic DNA evenly across several immunoSEQ plates. Clones were sequenced by immunoSEQ multiplex PCR, and TCRdb holds only the in-frame ones, with some missing. The table includes some 1 million clones, approximately 68% detected once. Findings and caveats of the study: Among several donors, approximately 4.6% of naive CD4 clonotypes were found in common.

This clone was counted ten times or more. Antigen unknown. Looked up from germline, CDR1 is SGHDN and CDR2 is FVKESK. The CDR3 has 14 amino acids. V lost 1 base, J lost 2 bases, and 7 bases lay in between. This TCR was sampled from a man younger than 30 in good health. The sequencing input was memory CD4+ T cells sorted from blood. Subset here: CD45RA-negative fraction. The chain couples TRBV14 to TRBJ2-3; D remains unclear. The CDR3 DNA is TGTGCCAGCAGCCAAGGAGGAAACACAGATACGCAGTATTTT. Amino acids: CASSQGGNTDTQYF.